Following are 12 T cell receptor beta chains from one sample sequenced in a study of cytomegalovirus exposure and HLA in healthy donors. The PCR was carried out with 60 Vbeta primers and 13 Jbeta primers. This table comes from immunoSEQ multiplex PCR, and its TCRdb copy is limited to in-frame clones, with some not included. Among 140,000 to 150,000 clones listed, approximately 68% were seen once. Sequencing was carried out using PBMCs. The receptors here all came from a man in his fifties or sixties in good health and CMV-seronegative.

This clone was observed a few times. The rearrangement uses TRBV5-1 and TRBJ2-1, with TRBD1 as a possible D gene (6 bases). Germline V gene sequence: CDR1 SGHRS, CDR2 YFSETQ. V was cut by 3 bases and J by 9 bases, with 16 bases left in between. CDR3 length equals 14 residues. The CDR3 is CASSWGRTSPEQFF. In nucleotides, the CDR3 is TGCGCCAGCAGCTGGGGGCGGACTTCCCCTGAGCAGTTCTTC.

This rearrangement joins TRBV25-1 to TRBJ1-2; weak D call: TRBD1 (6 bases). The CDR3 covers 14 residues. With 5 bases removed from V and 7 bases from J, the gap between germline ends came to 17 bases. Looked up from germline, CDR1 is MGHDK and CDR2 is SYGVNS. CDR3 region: CASSTRNRVAGYTF. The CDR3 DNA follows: TGTGCCAGCAGTACTAGAAACAGGGTCGCTGGCTACACCTTC.

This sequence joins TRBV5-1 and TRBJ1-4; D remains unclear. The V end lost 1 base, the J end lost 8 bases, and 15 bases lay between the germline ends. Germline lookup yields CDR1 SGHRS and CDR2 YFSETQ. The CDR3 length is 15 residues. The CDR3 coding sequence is TGCGCCAGCAGCTTGCTCGGGGTACTTGGGGAAAAACTGTTTTTT. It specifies CASSLLGVLGEKLFF.

This CDR3 is CAWNWVRSYEQYF. DNA of the CDR3: TGTGCCTGGAATTGGGTCAGGTCTTACGAGCAGTACTTC. The rearrangement links TRBV30 to TRBJ2-7; D gene unclear. Trimming took 4 bases from V and 4 from J, leaving 14 bases between them. There are 13 residues in the CDR3. The germline gives CDR1 GTSNPN, CDR2 SVGIG (reference sequence).

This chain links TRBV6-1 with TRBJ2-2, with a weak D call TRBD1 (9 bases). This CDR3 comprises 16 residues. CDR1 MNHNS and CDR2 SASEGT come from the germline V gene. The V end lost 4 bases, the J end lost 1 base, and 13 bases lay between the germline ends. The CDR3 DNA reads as TGTGCCAGCAGTGTAGCGGGACAGGGGAACACCGGGGAGCTGTTTTTT. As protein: CASSVAGQGNTGELFF.

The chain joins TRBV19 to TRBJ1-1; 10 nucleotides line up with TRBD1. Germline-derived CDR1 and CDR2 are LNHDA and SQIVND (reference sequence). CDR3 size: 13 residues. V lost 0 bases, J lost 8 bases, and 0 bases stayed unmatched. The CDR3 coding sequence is TGTGCCAGTAGTATAGAGGGACAGGGGGAAGCTTTCTTT. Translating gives CASSIEGQGEAFF.

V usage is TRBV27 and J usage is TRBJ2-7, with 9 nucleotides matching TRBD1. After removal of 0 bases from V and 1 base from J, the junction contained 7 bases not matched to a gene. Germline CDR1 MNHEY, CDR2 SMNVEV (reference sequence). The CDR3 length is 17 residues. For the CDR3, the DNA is TGTGCCAGCAGTTTATCTCTAGGGACAGGGCAATCCTACGAGCAGTACTTC. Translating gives CASSLSLGTGQSYEQYF.

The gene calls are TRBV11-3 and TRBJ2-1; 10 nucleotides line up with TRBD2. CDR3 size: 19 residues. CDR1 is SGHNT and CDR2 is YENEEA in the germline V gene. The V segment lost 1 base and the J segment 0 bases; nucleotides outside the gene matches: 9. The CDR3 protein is CASSLGPSGRGGSYNEQFF. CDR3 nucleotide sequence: TGTGCCAGCAGCTTAGGCCCTAGCGGGAGAGGGGGCTCCTACAATGAGCAGTTCTTC.

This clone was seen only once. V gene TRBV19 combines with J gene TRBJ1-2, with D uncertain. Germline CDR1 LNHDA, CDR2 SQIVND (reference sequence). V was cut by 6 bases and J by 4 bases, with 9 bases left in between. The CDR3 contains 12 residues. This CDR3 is CASSLVSYGYTF. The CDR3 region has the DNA TGTGCCAGTAGCCTGGTTAGCTATGGCTACACCTTC.

CDR3 nucleotide sequence: TGTGCCAGCACCAATGGGGGGGGCTATGGCTACACCTTC. Translating it yields CASTNGGGYGYTF. The rearrangement uses TRBV6-5 and TRBJ1-2; D possibly corresponds to TRBD1 (5 bases). Germline V gene sequence: CDR1 MNHEY, CDR2 SVGAGI. With 7 bases removed from V and 4 bases from J, the gap between germline ends came to 13 bases. The CDR3 length is 13 residues.

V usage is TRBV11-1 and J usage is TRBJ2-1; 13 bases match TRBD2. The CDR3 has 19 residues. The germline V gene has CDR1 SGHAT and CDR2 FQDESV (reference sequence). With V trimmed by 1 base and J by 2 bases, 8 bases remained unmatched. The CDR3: CASSLVELAGGLPYNEQFF. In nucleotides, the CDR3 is TGTGCCAGCAGCTTAGTGGAACTAGCGGGAGGGCTTCCCTACAATGAGCAGTTCTTC.

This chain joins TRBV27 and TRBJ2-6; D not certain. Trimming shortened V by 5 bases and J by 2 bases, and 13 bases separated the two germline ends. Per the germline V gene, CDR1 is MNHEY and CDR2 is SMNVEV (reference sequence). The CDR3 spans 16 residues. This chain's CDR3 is CASSMETFPGANVLTF. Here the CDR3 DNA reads TGTGCCAGCAGTATGGAGACTTTCCCTGGGGCCAACGTCCTGACTTTC.